These 5 T cell receptor beta chains came from one sample sequenced in a study of cytomegalovirus exposure and HLA in healthy donors. The PCR made use of 60 Vbeta and 13 Jbeta primers. Produced via immunoSEQ multiplex PCR; TCRdb's table is partial and in-frame only. The data show 95,000 to 110,000 clones, 76% seen once. Sequenced sample: PBMCs. These receptors came from a woman aged 18-29 years in good health and CMV-seropositive.

This clone was observed a handful of times. This CDR3 reads CASSGAGGLSEQYF. The CDR3 DNA reads as TGTGCCAGCAGTGGGGCGGGAGGGCTTAGTGAGCAGTACTTC. The chain combines TRBV28 with TRBJ2-7; TRBD2 aligns across 9 bases. V dropped 5 bases and J dropped 7; count of bases not matched to a gene: 9. Germline V lookup: CDR1 MDHEN, CDR2 SYDVKM. This CDR3 has 14 residues.

The chain uses TRBV30 and TRBJ1-3; D is unclear. Germline CDR1 reads GTSNPN; CDR2 reads SVGIG (reference sequence). V was shortened by 0 bases and J by 4 bases, with 7 bases between the two germline ends. This CDR3 spans 13 amino acids. Here the CDR3 reads CAWSVQIGNTIYF. CDR3 DNA sequence: TGTGCCTGGAGTGTGCAGATCGGAAACACCATATATTTT.

V gene TRBV30 combines with J gene TRBJ1-2, with D possibly matching TRBD1 (6 bases). The CDR3 spans 10 residues. The germline gives CDR1 GTSNPN, CDR2 SVGIG (reference sequence). Trimming removed 5 bases from V and 8 bases from J, with 9 bases in between. The CDR3 region has the DNA TGTGCCTGGTGGGGGCGCGGCTACACCTTC. Its protein is CAWWGRGYTF.

This chain joins TRBV6-7 and TRBJ2-1; 7 bases match TRBD2. TRBV6-7 is known as an ORF, though its function is uncertain. The trim removed 6 bases at V and 0 bases at J, leaving 5 bases unmatched. The CDR3 contains 15 residues. CDR3 DNA: TGTGCCAGCAGCGGGGGGTCACTCTCCTACAATGAGCAGTTCTTC. This translates into CASSGGSLSYNEQFF.

This clone was recorded only once. J is TRBJ1-4 and V is TRBV7-9, with 7 bases aligning to TRBD1. This CDR3 has 15 amino acids. The germline CDR1 and CDR2 sequences are SEHNR and FQNEAQ (reference sequence). J was trimmed by 7 bases and V by 1 base; bases with no gene match: 6. CDR3 bases: TGTGCCAGCAGCTTAGGACAGGGATGGACTGAAAAACTGTTTTTT. Protein sequence: CASSLGQGWTEKLFF.